Detailed here is one T cell receptor (beta chain). The antigen remains unidentified. These data belong to a study of blood T cells in healthy people across ages. Points from the study as a whole: Per million T cells, TCR beta diversity dropped roughly linearly as age increased. Any changes in expanded clonotypes were possibly confounded, as donor CMV status remained unknown. With naive T cell percentage, TCR beta diversity showed a strong correlation.

A sample-barcoded 5' primer and a J-beta primer mix were used in a second PCR of about 6 to 11 cycles. Every cDNA was tagged by a template-switch adaptor with 12 random nucleotides. TCRdb reprocessed the 5' RACE reads via MiXCR and lists one record per CDR3 protein. This sample has about 970,000 distinct CDR3 sequences; approximately 50% occur once, and the top ten carry about a fifth. Deletions cut 1 base from V and 4 bases from J, with 9 bases between. CDR3 length: 14 residues. Germline V CDR1 and CDR2: SEHNR, FQNEAQ (reference sequence). The TCR comes from a woman aged 60-70 years in good health. The chain uses TRBV7-9 and TRBJ2-3; the D gene could be TRBD1 or TRBD2 (5 bases each). Sequences were obtained from blood. The CDR3 sequence: CASSLEQEADTQYF. For the CDR3, the DNA is TGTGCCAGCAGCTTAGAACAGGAGGCAGATACGCAGTATTTT.